Presented here are 8 T cell receptor beta chains from one specimen sequenced in a study of blood T cells in healthy people across ages. The second PCR ran about 7 to 12 cycles with a sample-barcoded 5' primer and J-beta primers. TCRdb recomputed calls from the 5' RACE reads with MiXCR, one row per CDR3 protein. The sample consists of approximately 1,100,000 distinct CDR3 sequences, 40% to 55% of them appearing once. The sequencing sample was made of blood. These receptors all stem from a woman aged 55 to 70 in good health.

The CDR3 is CASSPLAGGPKDNEQFF. CDR3 DNA sequence: TGTGCCAGCAGTCCGCTAGCGGGAGGGCCTAAAGACAATGAGCAGTTCTTC. The V call is TRBV28, the J call TRBJ2-1, with 12 bases lining up with TRBD2. The CDR3 length is 17 residues. The trim removed 5 bases at V and 5 bases at J, leaving 10 bases unmatched. Germline-derived CDR1 and CDR2 are MDHEN and SYDVKM.

The chain employs TRBV7-9 and TRBJ2-7, with D perhaps assigned TRBD1 or TRBD2 (5 bases each). CDR1 and CDR2 (germline): SEHNR, FQNEAQ (reference sequence). The CDR3 extends over 15 amino acids. CDR3 in amino acids: CASVPGGGITYEQYF. CDR3 sequence (DNA): TGTGCTTCAGTACCAGGTGGGGGAATCACCTACGAGCAGTACTTC.

This clonotype was counted a single time. This sequence joins TRBV7-9 and TRBJ2-1; 7 bases are a match to TRBD1. V gave up 3 bases and J gave up 5 bases; unmatched junction bases: 10. Germline CDR1 SEHNR, CDR2 FQNEAQ (reference sequence). There are 16 residues in the CDR3. The CDR3 reads CASSFPLRTGDNEQFF. DNA for the CDR3: TGTGCCAGCAGCTTCCCTTTACGGACAGGAGACAATGAGCAGTTCTTC.

This clonotype was observed a few times. J is TRBJ2-3 and V is TRBV27; no clear D. CDR1 MNHEY and CDR2 SMNVEV come from the germline V gene (reference sequence). There are 14 residues in the CDR3. Trimming shortened V by 5 bases and J by 2 bases, and 11 bases separated the two germline ends. CDR3 loop: CASSTPVDTDTQYF. The CDR3 region has the DNA TGTGCCAGCAGTACCCCGGTGGACACAGATACGCAGTATTTT.

V gene TRBV6-6 combines with J gene TRBJ2-5; 7 nucleotides align to TRBD2. The germline V gene encodes CDR1 MNHNY and CDR2 SVGAGI (reference sequence). Unmatched junction bases numbered 14, after V lost 2 bases and J lost 11 bases. CDR3 length: 15 amino acids. The CDR3 nucleotides are TGTGCCAGCAGTTACGGCGGGAGAGGGGCGGGTGAGCAGTACTTC. Protein product: CASSYGGRGAGEQYF.

The rearrangement uses TRBV18 and TRBJ2-1; 7 nucleotides line up with TRBD1. Unmatched junction bases numbered 6, after V lost 4 bases and J lost 3 bases. Per germline, CDR1 KGHSH and CDR2 LQKENI. There are 15 residues in the CDR3. The CDR3 loop is CASSLRQGDYNEQFF. The CDR3 DNA is TGTGCCAGCTCACTCCGACAGGGAGACTACAATGAGCAGTTCTTC. The complete variable domain, with remaining parts taken from reference TRBV18 and TRBJ2-1, reads NAGVMQNPRHLVRRRGQEARLRCSPMKGHSHVYWYRQLPEEGLKFMVYLQKENIIDESGMPKERFSAEFPKEGPSILRIQQVVRGDSAAYFCASSLRQGDYNEQFFGPGTRLTVL.

This clonotype was seen only once. The rearrangement uses TRBV3-1 and TRBJ1-2; D is unresolved. Deletions cut 4 bases from V and 4 bases from J, with 16 bases between. Germline assignment: CDR1 LGHDT and CDR2 YNNKEL (reference sequence). The length of the CDR3 is 15 residues. The chain's CDR3 is CASSPKGKGTYGYTF. CDR3 DNA: TGTGCCAGCAGCCCTAAGGGCAAGGGAACCTATGGCTACACCTTC. Using reference TRBV3-1 and TRBJ1-2 for the parts outside the CDR3, the full variable domain is DTAVSQTPKYLVTQMGNDKSIKCEQNLGHDTMYWYKQDSKKFLKIMFSYNNKELIINETVPNRFSPKSPDKAHLNLHINSLELGDSAVYFCASSPKGKGTYGYTFGSGTRLTVV.

This chain connects TRBV20-1 to TRBJ1-1, with 9 bases matching TRBD1. The germline gives CDR1 DFQATT, CDR2 SNEGSKA (reference sequence). This CDR3 is 14 amino acids long. V was clipped by 0 bases and J by 5 bases; unmatched bases: 4. The CDR3, as DNA: TGCAGTGCTAGAGAACAGGGGGCCAGAACTGAAGCTTTCTTT. It translates to CSAREQGARTEAFF.